Listed here are 8 T cell receptor beta chains from one sample, sequenced in a study of blood T cell repertoires in COVID-19. Produced via immunoSEQ multiplex PCR; TCRdb's table is partial and in-frame only. This sample has under 200,000 clones; roughly 83% occur once, and the top ten carry about 1.6%. Sample: peripheral blood. The receptors were gathered from a human donor in a cohort sampled during active COVID-19.

This CDR3 is CSVADGNEKLFF. The DNA for the CDR3 is TGCAGCGTTGCCGACGGGAATGAAAAACTGTTTTTT. The chain recombines TRBV29-1 with TRBJ1-4; D not resolved. The CDR3 loop spans 12 amino acids. CDR1 and CDR2 (germline): SQVTM, ANQGSEA. The V and J ends lost 4 bases and 5 bases respectively, with 8 bases between them.

The V call is TRBV12-3 or TRBV12-4, the J call TRBJ2-7; possibly TRBD1 for D (6 bases). Trimming shortened V by 6 bases and J by 3 bases, and 12 bases separated the two germline ends. This CDR3 comprises 13 residues. The CDR3: CASRTRGGYEQYF. Written as DNA, the CDR3 is TGTGCCAGCAGGACCCGAGGGGGCTACGAGCAGTACTTC.

The chain employs TRBV4-1 and TRBJ2-5, with 9 bases that match TRBD2. This CDR3 is built from 16 residues. The germline gives CDR1 MGHRA, CDR2 YSYEKL. Losses at the gene ends were 0 bases for V and 0 bases for J; bases not matched to a gene: 2. The CDR3 nucleotides read TGCGCCAGCAGCCAAGAGCGGGAGGGGTACCAAGAGACCCAGTACTTC. Its translation: CASSQEREGYQETQYF.

V usage is TRBV3-1 (or the pseudogene TRBV3-2) and J usage is TRBJ1-2; 7 bases are a match to TRBD1. V gave up 8 bases and J gave up 8 bases; unmatched junction bases: 8. The CDR3 is 12 residues long. Germline lookup yields CDR1 LGHDT and CDR2 YNNKEL (reference sequence). The chain's CDR3 is CASGDREYGYTF. The CDR3 coding sequence is TGTGCCAGCGGAGACAGGGAATACGGCTACACCTTC.

The chain recombines TRBV5-6 with TRBJ2-7; 9 nucleotides align to TRBD1. Germline assignment: CDR1 SGHDT and CDR2 YYEEEE. Trimming at V came to 1 base and at J to 1 base, leaving 3 bases not matched to a gene. CDR3 length: 15 residues. CDR3 coding DNA: TGTGCCAGCAGCTTGAGGGACAGGGCATCCTACGAGCAGTACTTC. Translating gives CASSLRDRASYEQYF.

This CDR3 is CASSHPNGGFYEQYF. In nucleotides, the CDR3 is TGCGCCAGCAGCCACCCAAACGGGGGGTTCTACGAGCAGTACTTC. V gene TRBV5-1 combines with J gene TRBJ2-7; 7 bases fit TRBD2. Per germline, CDR1 SGHRS and CDR2 YFSETQ. V lost 4 bases to trimming and J lost 3 bases; unmatched junction nucleotides: 10. The CDR3 length is 15 residues.

Here the CDR3 reads CASSPSDRGNQPQHF. CDR3 DNA: TGTGCCAGCTCACCCTCGGACAGGGGTAATCAGCCCCAGCATTTT. The rearrangement joins TRBV18 to TRBJ1-5; 9 bases line up with TRBD1. V dropped 3 bases and J dropped 4; count of bases not matched to a gene: 4. The length of the CDR3 is 15 residues. Germline loops: CDR1 KGHSH, CDR2 LQKENI.

The genes are TRBV5-8 and TRBJ2-7; 7 nucleotides align to TRBD2. V lost 0 bases and J lost 0; bases outside the gene matches: 9. The CDR3 spans 17 residues. CDR1 SGHTS and CDR2 YDEGEE come from the germline V gene. This CDR3 reads CASSLGSSGTLSYEQYF. CDR3 sequence (DNA): TGTGCCAGCAGCTTGGGTTCCAGCGGGACCCTCTCCTACGAGCAGTACTTC.